One sample yielded the 10 T cell receptor beta chains listed below, sequenced in a study of T cells in women clearing cervical HPV infection. Repertoires were generated with immunoSEQ multiplex PCR, while TCRdb's copy carries only in-frame clones and drops some. The specimen's table records about 25,000 clones. Sequencing used blood buffy coat. Receptors originate from a woman aged 18-69 years with a cervical HPV16 infection that either progressed to CIN3+ or cleared (not recorded which).

On this clone itself: The read halts 3 residues ahead of the CDR3 end, with the missing end drawn from the germline J gene. The rearrangement links TRBV7-2 to TRBJ2-1; TRBD2 is a possible D gene (6 bases). V was shortened by 8 bases and J by 6 bases, with 17 bases between the two germline ends. The CDR3 consists of 14 residues. Germline-derived CDR1 and CDR2 are SGHTA and FQGNSA. The sequenced part of the CDR3 DNA is TGTGCCAGCCGGCGGGACTCCGGGGGCAATGAG. Its protein is CASRRDSGGNE. In full, the CDR3 reads CASRRDSGGNEQFF.

CDR3 sequence reads: CASDPRGGGEQFF. Incomplete CDR3 DNA: TGTGCTAGTGACCCCCGGGGAGGAGGTGAG. This chain connects TRBV12-5 to TRBJ2-1; maybe TRBD2 (6 bases). With the read ending 3 residues before the CDR3 end, the germline J gene is used to fill in that end. The CDR3 contains 13 residues. V gave up 7 bases and J gave up 9 bases, with 16 bases separating them. Germline-derived CDR1 and CDR2 are LGHNT and FRNRAP.

As for this clone: With the read ending 3 residues before the CDR3 end, the germline J gene is used to fill in that end. The sample holds other DNA sequences that translate to the same CDR3. The gene calls are TRBV5-6 and TRBJ1-2; D perhaps matches TRBD1 (6 bases). The CDR3 length is 12 residues. V dropped 5 bases and J dropped 7 bases, with 12 bases sitting between them. Germline values: CDR1 SGHDT, CDR2 YYEEEE. The CDR3 bases that were read are TGTGCCAGCAGTGCAGGGGTCAGTGGC. It yields the protein CASSAGVSG. The whole CDR3 sequence is CASSAGVSGYTF.

For this clone: The read halts 3 residues ahead of the CDR3 end, with the missing end drawn from the germline J gene. The chain has TRBV7-3 and TRBJ1-2, with 7 bases aligning to TRBD1. The CDR3 is 15 residues long. Germline V gene data show CDR1 as SGHTA and CDR2 as FQGTGA. The part of the CDR3 DNA that was read is TGTGCCAGCAGACGTACAGGGGCACCTCTTGACGGC. Amino acids: CASRRTGAPLDG. Given in full, the CDR3 is CASRRTGAPLDGYTF.

Concerning this clone: The CDR3 end is not reached by the read, which stops 3 residues before it; the germline J gene fills it in. This chain connects TRBV19 to TRBJ2-3, with 10 bases fitting TRBD1. The V gene's germline CDR1 is LNHDA and CDR2 SQIVND (reference sequence). This CDR3 region has 16 residues. After removal of 10 bases from V and 0 bases from J, the junction contained 10 bases not matched to a gene. The part of the CDR3 DNA that was read is TGTGCCACGGGGACAGGGGCCAAGTCTAGCACAGATACG. It yields the protein CATGTGAKSSTDT. The CDR3, in full, reads CATGTGAKSSTDTQYF.

A remark on this clone: The read is 3 residues too short to cover the CDR3 end, so that end is filled in from the germline J gene. The V and J genes are TRBV5-1 and TRBJ1-2; no reliable D call. From germline, CDR1 is SGHRS and CDR2 YFSETQ. This CDR3 is 13 amino acids long. Trimming removed 2 bases at V and 4 bases at J, with 9 bases between. CDR3 loop: CASSFDTTYGYTF. The sequenced part of the CDR3 DNA is TGCGCCAGCAGCTTCGACACAACCTATGGC.

As concerns this clone: The read terminates 3 residues before the CDR3 end, so the remaining end is supplied by the germline J gene. This chain joins TRBV20-1 and TRBJ2-7, with a weak D call TRBD2 (6 bases). The CDR3 is 14 amino acids. Deletions cut 6 bases from V and 4 bases from J, with 19 bases between. Germline V lookup: CDR1 DFQATT, CDR2 SNEGSKA (reference sequence). The covered CDR3 bases are TGCAGTGCAAAACCCTGGGACTCCGGGTACGAG. Its translation: CSAKPWDSGYE. The whole CDR3 protein is CSAKPWDSGYEQYF.

Regarding this clone: With the read ending 3 residues before the CDR3 end, the germline J gene is used to fill in that end. J is TRBJ2-1 and V is TRBV12-3 or TRBV12-4; perhaps TRBD2 as D (6 bases). Trimming took 6 bases from V and 5 from J, leaving 11 bases between them. The CDR3 has 13 residues. CDR3 bases read: TGTGCCAGCAGCTCCAGGACTAACAATGAG. Translated, it gives CASSSRTNNE. The CDR3, in full, reads CASSSRTNNEQFF.

As regards this clone: The missing CDR3 end, 3 residues past where the read stops, is filled in from the germline J gene. This sequence joins TRBV5-6 and TRBJ1-2, with 9 bases lining up with TRBD1. Germline-derived CDR1 and CDR2 are SGHDT and YYEEEE. CDR3 size: 13 residues. The CDR3 region is CASRTGASYDYTF. The part of the CDR3 DNA that was read is TGTGCCAGCCGGACAGGGGCATCCTACGAC.

With regard to this clone: The read stops 3 residues short of the end of the CDR3; the missing end is completed from the germline J gene. The J gene is TRBJ1-2, the V gene TRBV12-3 or TRBV12-4; D possibly corresponds to TRBD1 (6 bases). The CDR3 sequence is 16 residues long. Trimming pared 1 base from V and 4 bases from J, leaving 16 bases between. Incomplete CDR3 DNA: TGTGCCAGCAGTTTAGGGGCAGGGGCCCAATTCTATGGC. This codes for CASSLGAGAQFYG. The CDR3 reads in full as CASSLGAGAQFYGYTF.